This TCR beta chain was retrieved from a study of T cell repertoires in cytomegalovirus infection. TCRdb reanalysed the reads using MiXCR and keeps one entry per CDR3 protein. The data show around 340,000 distinct CDR3 sequences, roughly 29% seen once. For this clonotype: The antigen is not known.

Germline values: CDR1 MNHEY, CDR2 SMNVEV (reference sequence). Trimming cost V 8 bases and J 3 bases, with 19 bases left between them. The CDR3 spans 15 residues. The chain is built from TRBV27 and TRBJ1-1, with a possible D match to TRBD1 (6 bases). The receptor was isolated from a human donor in good health (CMV status not recorded). Some clones in this sample may be carry-over from other donors' samples. The sequences come from cultured PBMCs, collected from culture after CMV antigen stimulation. CDR3 sequence reads: CASVPRGGRDTEAFF. The CDR3 DNA follows: TGTGCCAGCGTTCCCAGGGGAGGGAGGGACACTGAAGCTTTCTTT.